A single sample gave rise to the 23 T cell receptor beta chains below, sequenced in a study of CD8 T cells in ankylosing spondylitis. General study points: Several highly homologous variants made up a TCR beta motif that seemed to typify ankylosing spondylitis blood.

TCRdb re-called the 5' RACE reads with MiXCR, one entry per CDR3 protein. This sample has around 490,000 distinct CDR3 sequences, with about 5.7% found just once. These receptors have no identified antigens. Material: blood, either unsorted or a sorted T cell fraction (not recorded which). The receptors were sampled from a male donor with ankylosing spondylitis.

This clonotype was counted at least ten times. This sequence joins TRBV4-1 and TRBJ2-1; D is undetermined. In germline, CDR1 is MGHRA, CDR2 YSYEKL. This CDR3 region has 13 residues. V was shortened by 4 bases and J by 7 bases, with 11 bases between the two germline ends. CDR3 nucleotide sequence: TGCGCCAGCAGCCGCCTAGGAGCAAATGAGCAGTTCTTC. This sequence encodes CASSRLGANEQFF.

This clonotype was seen repeatedly, ten times or more. This chain joins TRBV27 and TRBJ2-5; weak D call: TRBD2 (5 bases). CDR3 length: 14 amino acids. The V end was cut by 3 bases, the J end by 0 bases, with 8 bases between. Germline V lookup: CDR1 MNHEY, CDR2 SMNVEV (reference sequence). Written as DNA, the CDR3 is TGTGCCAGCAGTTTGTACGGGGACCAAGAGACCCAGTACTTC. Translated: CASSLYGDQETQYF.

At least ten counts were recorded for this clonotype. The chain joins TRBV5-1 to TRBJ2-1; TRBD2 matches 11 bases. The CDR3 extends over 15 amino acids. CDR1 SGHRS and CDR2 YFSETQ come from the germline V gene. The trim removed 0 bases at V and 8 bases at J, leaving 4 bases unmatched. Here the CDR3 DNA reads TGCGCCAGCAGCTTGGCTAGCGGGAGGATCCATGAGCAGTTCTTC. Amino acid sequence: CASSLASGRIHEQFF.

This clonotype was counted many times. V usage is TRBV20-1 and J usage is TRBJ1-5, with TRBD1 as a possible D gene (5 bases). The CDR3 is made up of 15 amino acids. V was shortened by 4 bases and J by 7 bases, with 20 bases between the two germline ends. Germline V lookup: CDR1 DFQATT, CDR2 SNEGSKA (reference sequence). The CDR3: CSANSWGTKGQPQHF. The CDR3 nucleotides are TGCAGTGCTAACAGTTGGGGCACCAAGGGGCAGCCCCAGCATTTT.

This clonotype showed up many times. V and J are TRBV6-5 and TRBJ2-7; D unresolved. Germline values: CDR1 MNHEY, CDR2 SVGAGI. Trimming cost V 7 bases and J 5 bases, with 12 bases left between them. The CDR3 sequence is 12 residues long. The CDR3 spells CASKDTTDEQYF. The CDR3 nucleotides read TGTGCCAGCAAAGATACGACCGACGAGCAGTACTTC.

This clonotype has at least ten counts. This rearrangement joins TRBV5-1 to TRBJ2-3; 8 nucleotides align to TRBD2. The V gene's germline CDR1 is SGHRS and CDR2 YFSETQ. V shed 4 bases and J 0 bases; nucleotides not matched to a gene: 4. This CDR3 region has 15 residues. CDR3 in DNA: TGCGCCAGCAGCACCCCTAGCGGGAGCACAGATACGCAGTATTTT. Translating it yields CASSTPSGSTDTQYF.

The chain recombines TRBV28 with TRBJ2-6, with D hard to call. CDR1 and CDR2 from the germline V gene are MDHEN and SYDVKM. The V gene lost 6 bases and the J gene lost 2 bases, with 11 bases spanning the gap. The CDR3 covers 15 residues. CDR3 loop: CASSPELAGANVLTF. Here the CDR3 DNA reads TGTGCCAGCAGCCCGGAATTAGCTGGGGCCAACGTCCTGACTTTC.

This clonotype was found a few times. This chain joins TRBV18 and TRBJ1-2; D remains unclear. The V gene's germline CDR1 is KGHSH and CDR2 LQKENI. The CDR3 contains 16 residues. V gave up 4 bases and J gave up 4 bases, with 19 bases separating them. The CDR3 protein is CASSQRTNGLLYGYTF. CDR3 sequence (DNA): TGTGCCAGCTCACAAAGAACGAACGGACTCCTCTATGGCTACACCTTC.

In this sample, this clonotype turned up many times. The chain uses TRBV5-1 and TRBJ1-5, with D perhaps matching TRBD1 (5 bases). This CDR3 region has 13 residues. V lost 7 bases and J lost 1, with 9 bases in between. The germline V gene encodes CDR1 SGHRS and CDR2 YFSETQ. The CDR3 sequence: CASATESNQPQHF. CDR3 bases: TGCGCCAGCGCGACAGAGAGCAATCAGCCCCAGCATTTT. The variable domain in full, with the rest retrieved from reference TRBV5-1 and TRBJ1-5, is KAGVTQTPRYLIKTRGQQVTLSCSPISGHRSVSWYQQTPGQGLQFLFEYFSETQRNKGNFPGRFSGRQFSNSRSEMNVSTLELGDSALYLCASATESNQPQHFGDGTRLSIL.

This clonotype was detected ten times or more. J is TRBJ2-3 and V is TRBV20-1; 10 bases are a match to TRBD2. Per germline, CDR1 DFQATT and CDR2 SNEGSKA (reference sequence). Trimming at V came to 5 bases and at J to 3 bases, leaving 5 bases not matched to a gene. The CDR3 is 14 residues long. CDR3 amino acids: CSASILAGTDTQYF. CDR3 nucleotides: TGCAGTGCTTCTATACTAGCGGGGACAGATACGCAGTATTTT.

In this sample, this clonotype turned up many times. This rearrangement joins TRBV7-8 to TRBJ1-2, with D unresolved. V was clipped by 1 base and J by 3 bases, with 9 bases between them. The CDR3 runs 14 residues. Germline-derived CDR1 and CDR2 are SGHVS and FQNEAQ. The CDR3 DNA follows: TGTGCCAGCAGCTTAGTTCTGCGGGACTATGGCTACACCTTC. Translation gives CASSLVLRDYGYTF.

This clonotype was observed at least ten times. The rearrangement uses TRBV19 and TRBJ2-7; the match to TRBD2 covers 11 bases. Germline V gives CDR1 LNHDA, CDR2 SQIVND (reference sequence). Germline trimming cut 7 bases from V and 2 bases from J; bases unmatched to any gene: 7. The CDR3 has 15 residues. DNA of the CDR3: TGTGCCAGTACCAAGGGGACTAGCGGTACCTACGAGCAGTACTTC. Protein: CASTKGTSGTYEQYF. The full variable domain, in which reference TRBV19 and TRBJ2-7 provide the parts outside the CDR3, is DGGITQSPKYLFRKEGQNVTLSCEQNLNHDAMYWYRQDPGQGLRLIYYSQIVNDFQKGDIAEGYSVSREKKESFPLTVTSAQKNPTAFYLCASTKGTSGTYEQYFGPGTRLTVT.

Ten or more counts support this clonotype. This chain uses TRBV18 with TRBJ1-5, with D possibly matching TRBD1 (5 bases). CDR1 KGHSH and CDR2 LQKENI come from the germline V gene. The CDR3 spans 15 residues. Trimming removed 0 bases at V and 5 bases at J, with 11 bases between. The CDR3, as DNA: TGTGCCAGCTCACCACCGTTCGGGGGGGATCAGCCCCAGCATTTT. As protein: CASSPPFGGDQPQHF.

This clonotype was observed many times. V gene TRBV20-1 combines with J gene TRBJ2-7; D is perhaps TRBD2 (6 bases). Trimming cost V 6 bases and J 3 bases, with 12 bases left between them. The CDR3 runs to 12 residues. Germline CDR1 is DFQATT and CDR2 is SNEGSKA (reference sequence). The CDR3 DNA reads as TGCAGTGCGTCCCCGGAGGGCTACGAGCAGTACTTC. As protein: CSASPEGYEQYF.

This clonotype has a count of ten or more. The V and J genes are TRBV7-9 and TRBJ2-2; D might be TRBD2 (5 bases). The CDR3 has 14 amino acids. V lost 4 bases and J 6 bases, leaving 12 bases between the germline ends. Germline V CDR1 and CDR2: SEHNR, FQNEAQ (reference sequence). The CDR3 here is CASSSGRDPGELFF. Here the CDR3 DNA reads TGTGCCAGCAGCTCGGGAAGGGATCCCGGGGAGCTGTTTTTT.

J is TRBJ2-3 and V is TRBV7-9; the D is unclear. The V end lost 6 bases, the J end lost 0 bases, and 16 bases lay between the germline ends. This CDR3 is built from 16 residues. CDR1 and CDR2 from the germline V gene are SEHNR and FQNEAQ (reference sequence). CDR3 sequence reads: CASRLTGDPSTDTQYF. For the CDR3, the DNA is TGTGCCAGCAGGCTGACGGGCGACCCAAGCACAGATACGCAGTATTTT.

This clonotype has at least ten counts. This chain uses TRBV12-5 with TRBJ1-2, with D maybe TRBD1 (5 bases). The germline V gene encodes CDR1 LGHNT and CDR2 FRNRAP. Trimming took 4 bases from V and 4 from J, leaving 19 bases between them. CDR3 length: 16 amino acids. The CDR3 sequence: CASGSPRGGSGYGYTF. The DNA of the CDR3 is TGTGCTAGTGGTTCCCCGCGTGGGGGATCGGGCTATGGCTACACCTTC.

The gene calls are TRBV19 and TRBJ2-7; D possibly matches TRBD1 or TRBD2 (6 bases each). Germline assignment: CDR1 LNHDA and CDR2 SQIVND (reference sequence). V dropped 1 base and J dropped 4 bases, with 11 bases sitting between them. This CDR3 spans 14 amino acids. CDR3 in amino acids: CASSIAGGGYEQYF. CDR3 in DNA: TGTGCCAGTAGTATAGCTGGAGGGGGTTACGAGCAGTACTTC.

This clonotype was found many times. The chain has TRBV4-2 and TRBJ2-5; 8 bases match TRBD2. Germline trimming cut 3 bases from V and 4 bases from J; bases unmatched to any gene: 7. This CDR3 region has 15 residues. Per the germline V gene, CDR1 is LGHNA and CDR2 is YNFKEQ. This CDR3 is CASSHESGGGETQYF. For the CDR3, the DNA is TGTGCCAGCAGCCACGAGAGCGGGGGAGGAGAGACCCAGTACTTC.

Ten or more counts support this clonotype. The gene calls are TRBV6-5 and TRBJ2-7; perhaps D is TRBD1 or TRBD2 (5 bases each). This CDR3 comprises 13 residues. Germline-derived CDR1 and CDR2 are MNHEY and SVGAGI. Trimming left V 3 bases short and J 7 bases short, with 13 bases between. CDR3 in amino acids: CASSYSGTGEQYF. For the CDR3, the DNA is TGTGCCAGCAGTTATAGTGGGACGGGGGAGCAGTACTTC.

The table lists this clonotype with a few counts. The chain employs TRBV12-3 or TRBV12-4 and TRBJ1-2; 10 bases are shared with TRBD1. V lost 7 bases to trimming and J lost 7 bases; unmatched junction nucleotides: 9. The CDR3 covers 14 residues. The CDR3 DNA sequence: TGTGCCAGCATCCATACGGGGACAGGGGTTGGCTACACCTTC. Protein product: CASIHTGTGVGYTF.

This clonotype was recorded at least ten times. The chain is built from TRBV29-1 and TRBJ2-1; 12 nucleotides align to TRBD2. Germline V gene lookup returns CDR1 SQVTM and CDR2 ANQGSEA. The CDR3 contains 18 residues. J was trimmed by 8 bases and V by 6 bases; bases with no gene match: 20. Here the CDR3 DNA reads TGCAGCGTGGCGAATCCAACCCCCGGACTAGCGGGATTTCATGAGCAGTTCTTC. It is translated as CSVANPTPGLAGFHEQFF.

This clonotype was recorded many times. The chain recombines TRBV28 with TRBJ2-3; unclear D gene. Germline CDR1 is MDHEN and CDR2 is SYDVKM. This CDR3 has 17 residues. V lost 5 bases to trimming and J lost 4 bases, with 22 bases between them. CDR3 DNA: TGTGCCAGCAGTACTACCCAGACCTTGACAACTCCAGATACGCAGTATTTT. It encodes CASSTTQTLTTPDTQYF.